This T cell receptor (beta chain) is drawn from a study of blood T cell repertoires in COVID-19. In the study overall: Material from acute and convalescent COVID-19 was sourced from the United States, Italy and Spain. T cells, B-cell-depleted T cells, or PBMCs supplied cDNA or gDNA.

The method was immunoSEQ multiplex PCR; TCRdb's version includes in-frame clones alone and lacks a portion of them. Of approximately 20,000 clones listed, 91% are singletons. The V end lost 9 bases, the J end lost 2 bases, and 8 bases lay between the germline ends. CDR3 length equals 11 residues. The germline V gene has CDR1 SGHNT and CDR2 YYREEE (reference sequence). The sequencing sample was made of peripheral blood. This TCR derives from a human donor in a cohort sampled during active COVID-19. The rearrangement joins TRBV5-4 to TRBJ1-1; D ambiguous. The chain's CDR3 is CATIANTEAFF. DNA for the CDR3: TGTGCCACCATAGCCAACACTGAAGCTTTCTTT.